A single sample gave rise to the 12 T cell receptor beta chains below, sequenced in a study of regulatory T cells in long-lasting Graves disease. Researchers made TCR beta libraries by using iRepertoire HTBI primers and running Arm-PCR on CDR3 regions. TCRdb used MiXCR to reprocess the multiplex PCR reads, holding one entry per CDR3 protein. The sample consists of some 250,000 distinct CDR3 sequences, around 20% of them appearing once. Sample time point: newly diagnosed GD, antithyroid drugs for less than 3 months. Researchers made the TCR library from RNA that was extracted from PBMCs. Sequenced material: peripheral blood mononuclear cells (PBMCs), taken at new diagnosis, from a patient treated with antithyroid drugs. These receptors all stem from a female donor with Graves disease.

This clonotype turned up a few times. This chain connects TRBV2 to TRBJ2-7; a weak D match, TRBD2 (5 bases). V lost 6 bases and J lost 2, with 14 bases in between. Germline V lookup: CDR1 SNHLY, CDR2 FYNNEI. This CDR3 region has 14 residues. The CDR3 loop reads CASRGNRGTYEQYF. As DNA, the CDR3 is TGTGCCAGCAGGGGGAACCGGGGAACCTACGAGCAGTACTTC.

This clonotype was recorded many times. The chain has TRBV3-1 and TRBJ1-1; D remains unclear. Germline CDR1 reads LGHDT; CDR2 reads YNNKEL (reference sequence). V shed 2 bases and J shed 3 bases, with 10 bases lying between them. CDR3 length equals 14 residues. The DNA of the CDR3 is TGTGCCAGCAGCCAACCGGGGTTGGACACTGAAGCTTTCTTT. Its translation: CASSQPGLDTEAFF.

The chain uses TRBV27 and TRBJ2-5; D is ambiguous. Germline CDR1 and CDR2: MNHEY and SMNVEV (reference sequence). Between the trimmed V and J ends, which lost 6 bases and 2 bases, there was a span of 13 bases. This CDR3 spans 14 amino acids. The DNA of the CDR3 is TGTGCCAGCAGCCCCCATACGGATCAAGAGACCCAGTACTTC. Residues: CASSPHTDQETQYF.

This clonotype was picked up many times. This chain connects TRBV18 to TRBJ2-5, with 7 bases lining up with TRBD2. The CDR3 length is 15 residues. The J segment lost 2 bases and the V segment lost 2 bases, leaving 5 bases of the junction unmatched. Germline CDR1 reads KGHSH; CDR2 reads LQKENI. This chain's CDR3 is CASSPGRDRQETQYF. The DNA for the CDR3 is TGTGCCAGCTCACCAGGGAGGGATAGGCAAGAGACCCAGTACTTC.

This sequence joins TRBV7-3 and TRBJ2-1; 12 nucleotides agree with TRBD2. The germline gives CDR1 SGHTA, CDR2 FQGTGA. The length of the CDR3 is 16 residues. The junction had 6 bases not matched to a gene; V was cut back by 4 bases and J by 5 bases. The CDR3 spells CASSYGLAGGDNEQFF. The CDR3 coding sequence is TGTGCCAGCAGCTACGGCCTAGCGGGGGGGGACAATGAGCAGTTCTTC. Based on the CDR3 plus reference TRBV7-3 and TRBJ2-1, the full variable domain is GAGVSQTPSNKVTEKGKYVELRCDPISGHTALYWYRQSLGQGPEFLIYFQGTGAADDSGLPNDRFFAVRPEGSVSTLKIQRTERGDSAVYLCASSYGLAGGDNEQFFGPGTRLTVL.

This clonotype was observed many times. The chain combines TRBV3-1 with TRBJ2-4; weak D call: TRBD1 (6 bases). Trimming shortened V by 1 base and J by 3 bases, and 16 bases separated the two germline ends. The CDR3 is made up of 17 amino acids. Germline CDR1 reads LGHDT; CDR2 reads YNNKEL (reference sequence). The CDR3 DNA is TGTGCCAGCAGCCAAGTGGGCAGGGGTTTGGACAAAAACATTCAGTACTTC. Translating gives CASSQVGRGLDKNIQYF.

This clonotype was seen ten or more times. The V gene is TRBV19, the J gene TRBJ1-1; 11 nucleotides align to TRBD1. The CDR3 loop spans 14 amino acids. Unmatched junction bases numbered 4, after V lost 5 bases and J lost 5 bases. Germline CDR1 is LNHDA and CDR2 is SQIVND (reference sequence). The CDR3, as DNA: TGTGCCAGTAGTGGACAGGGGGCGGGAACTGAAGCTTTCTTT. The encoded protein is CASSGQGAGTEAFF.

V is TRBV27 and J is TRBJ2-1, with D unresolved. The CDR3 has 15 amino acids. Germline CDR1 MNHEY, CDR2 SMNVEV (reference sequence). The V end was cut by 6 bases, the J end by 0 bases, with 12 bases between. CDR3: CASSPDQSSYNEQFF. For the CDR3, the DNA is TGTGCCAGCAGCCCGGACCAGAGCTCCTACAATGAGCAGTTCTTC.

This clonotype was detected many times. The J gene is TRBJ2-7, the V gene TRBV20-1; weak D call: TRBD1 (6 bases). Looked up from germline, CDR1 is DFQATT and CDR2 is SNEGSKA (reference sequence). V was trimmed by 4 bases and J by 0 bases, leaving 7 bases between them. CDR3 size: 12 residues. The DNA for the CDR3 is TGCAGTGCTACGGACAGCTCCTACGAGCAGTACTTC. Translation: CSATDSSYEQYF.

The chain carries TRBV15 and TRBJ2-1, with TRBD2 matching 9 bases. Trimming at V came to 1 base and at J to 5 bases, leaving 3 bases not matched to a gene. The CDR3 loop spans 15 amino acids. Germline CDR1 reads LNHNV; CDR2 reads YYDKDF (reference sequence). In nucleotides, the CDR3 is TGTGCCACCAGCAGAGTGGCGGGGGGGAACAATGAGCAGTTCTTC. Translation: CATSRVAGGNNEQFF.

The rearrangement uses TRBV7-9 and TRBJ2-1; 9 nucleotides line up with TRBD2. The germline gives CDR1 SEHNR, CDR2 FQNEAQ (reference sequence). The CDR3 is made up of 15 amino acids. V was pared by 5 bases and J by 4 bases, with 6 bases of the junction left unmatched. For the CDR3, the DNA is TGTGCCAGCAGCGACGATAGCGGGGGTTACAATGAGCAGTTCTTC. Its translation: CASSDDSGGYNEQFF. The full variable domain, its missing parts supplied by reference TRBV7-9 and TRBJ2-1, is DTGVSQNPRHKITKRGQNVTFRCDPISEHNRLYWYRQTLGQGPEFLTYFQNEAQLEKSRLLSDRFSAERPKGSFSTLEIQRTEQGDSAMYLCASSDDSGGYNEQFFGPGTRLTVL.

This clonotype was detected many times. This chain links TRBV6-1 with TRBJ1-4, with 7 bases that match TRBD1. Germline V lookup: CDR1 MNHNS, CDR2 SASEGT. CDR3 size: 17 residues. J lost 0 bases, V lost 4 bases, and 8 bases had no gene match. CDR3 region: CASSGDSPHATNEKLFF. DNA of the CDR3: TGTGCCAGCAGTGGGGACAGTCCCCATGCAACTAATGAAAAACTGTTTTTT.